This T cell receptor (beta chain) was sequenced during a study of shared clonotypes between healthy human individuals. This CDR3 has 15 amino acids. Trimming removed 3 bases from V and 0 bases from J, with 12 bases in between. CDR1 GTSNPN and CDR2 SVGIG come from the germline V gene (reference sequence). Repertoires were generated with immunoSEQ multiplex PCR, while TCRdb's copy carries only in-frame clones and drops some. The sample yields 2 million to 2.5 million clones, approximately 96% seen once. Note on this clone: This sample includes further DNA sequences coding for the same CDR3.

The V gene is TRBV30, the J gene TRBJ2-1, with D hard to call. The sequencing input was naive CD4+ T cells sorted from blood. Subset described: CD45RA+ positively selected. The clonotype originates from a young man in good health. The chain's CDR3 is CAWSARISSYNEQFF. CDR3 sequence (DNA): TGTGCCTGGAGCGCCCGTATAAGCTCCTACAATGAGCAGTTCTTC.